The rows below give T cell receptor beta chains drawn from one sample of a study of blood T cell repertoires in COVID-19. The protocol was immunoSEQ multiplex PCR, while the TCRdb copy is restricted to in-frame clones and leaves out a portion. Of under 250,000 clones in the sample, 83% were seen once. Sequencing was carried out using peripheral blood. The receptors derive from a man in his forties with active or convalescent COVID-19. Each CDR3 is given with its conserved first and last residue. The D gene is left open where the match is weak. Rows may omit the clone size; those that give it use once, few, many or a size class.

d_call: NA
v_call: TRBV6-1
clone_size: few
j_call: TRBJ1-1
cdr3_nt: TGTGCCGGGGGACACTTCGGTAGGGACACTGAAGCTTTCTTT
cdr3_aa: CAGGHFGRDTEAFF

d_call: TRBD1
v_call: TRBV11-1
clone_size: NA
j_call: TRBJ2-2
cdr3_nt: TGTGCCAGCAGCTCAACAGGGGCCACCGGGGAGCTGTTTTTT
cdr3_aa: CASSSTGATGELFF

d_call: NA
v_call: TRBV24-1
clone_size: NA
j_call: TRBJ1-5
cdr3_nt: TGTGCCACCAGTGATTTGCCGAGGGTCCTCAATCAGCCCCAGCATTTT
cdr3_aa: CATSDLPRVLNQPQHF

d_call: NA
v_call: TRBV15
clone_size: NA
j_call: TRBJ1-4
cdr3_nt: TGTGCCACCAGCGCCCGGGGAGCACCTAATGAAAAACTGTTTTTT
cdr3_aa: CATSARGAPNEKLFF

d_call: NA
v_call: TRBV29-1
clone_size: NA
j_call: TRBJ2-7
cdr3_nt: TGCAGCGTTGAAGAACCGCAGTCCTACGAGCAGTACTTC
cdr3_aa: CSVEEPQSYEQYF

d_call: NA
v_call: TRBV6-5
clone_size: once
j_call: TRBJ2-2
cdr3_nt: TGTGCCAGCAGTTACGGAGCGGGCGGGGAGCTGTTTTTT
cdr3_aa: CASSYGAGGELFF

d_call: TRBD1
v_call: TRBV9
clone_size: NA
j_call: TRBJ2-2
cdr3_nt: TGTGCCAGCAGCGTGGGACAGACGAACACCGGGGAGCTGTTTTTT
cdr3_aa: CASSVGQTNTGELFF

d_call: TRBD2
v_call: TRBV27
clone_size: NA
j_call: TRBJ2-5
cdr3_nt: TGTGCCAGCAGTCCGGGGACTAGTTGGGAGACCCAGTACTTC
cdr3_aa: CASSPGTSWETQYF

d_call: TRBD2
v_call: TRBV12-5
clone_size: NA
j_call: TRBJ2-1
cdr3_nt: TGTGCTAGTGGCCCTAGCGGGGGGCGAGGGGATGAGCAGTTCTTC
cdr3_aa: CASGPSGGRGDEQFF

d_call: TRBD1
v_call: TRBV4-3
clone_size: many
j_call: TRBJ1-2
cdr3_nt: TGCGCCAGCAGCCAAGTGCTGCCGGGACAGGGAAACTATGGCTACACCTTC
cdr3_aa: CASSQVLPGQGNYGYTF

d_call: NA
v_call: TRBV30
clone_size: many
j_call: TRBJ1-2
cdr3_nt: TGTGCCTGGAGTGACAGCGACGTCGGGGTCTACACCTTC
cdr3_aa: CAWSDSDVGVYTF

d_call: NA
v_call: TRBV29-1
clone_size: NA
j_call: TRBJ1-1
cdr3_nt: TGCAGCGTTCAAAATTTGAACACTGAAGCTTTCTTT
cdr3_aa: CSVQNLNTEAFF

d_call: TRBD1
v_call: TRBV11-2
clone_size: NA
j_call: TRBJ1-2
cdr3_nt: TGTGCCAGCAGCTTAGTAACAGGGGACACTAACTATGGCTACACCTTC
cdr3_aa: CASSLVTGDTNYGYTF

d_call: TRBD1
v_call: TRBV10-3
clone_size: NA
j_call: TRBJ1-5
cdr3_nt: TGTGCCATCAGTGAGTCGAGGTCGGGACAGGGCGAGCAGCCCCAGCATTTT
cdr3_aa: CAISESRSGQGEQPQHF

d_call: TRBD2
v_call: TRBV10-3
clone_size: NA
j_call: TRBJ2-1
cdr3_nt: TGTGCCATCAGTGGCTCAAGCGGGACCCACTACAATGAGCAGTTCTTC
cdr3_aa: CAISGSSGTHYNEQFF

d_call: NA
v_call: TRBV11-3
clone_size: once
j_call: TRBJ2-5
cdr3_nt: TGTGCCAGCAGCCAGGGGTGGGAGACCCAGTACTTC
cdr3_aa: CASSQGWETQYF

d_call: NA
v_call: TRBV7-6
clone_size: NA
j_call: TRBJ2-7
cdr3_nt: TGTGCCAGCAGCTTAGAGGCAGGGGGAGGCGAGCAGTACTTC
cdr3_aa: CASSLEAGGGEQYF

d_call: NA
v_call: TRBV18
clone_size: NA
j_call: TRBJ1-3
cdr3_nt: TGTGCCAGCTCCAACCAGGGGAACGGAAACACCATATATTTT
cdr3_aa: CASSNQGNGNTIYF

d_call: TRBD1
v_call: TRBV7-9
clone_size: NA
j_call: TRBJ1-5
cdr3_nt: TGTGCCAGCAGCTTAGATGGCAGGGGGCTTGGTCAGCCCCAGCATTTT
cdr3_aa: CASSLDGRGLGQPQHF

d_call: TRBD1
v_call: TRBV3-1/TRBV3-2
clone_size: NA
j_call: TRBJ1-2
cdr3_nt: TGTGCCAGCAGCCAAGAGACAGGGACCTATGGCTACACCTTC
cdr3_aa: CASSQETGTYGYTF

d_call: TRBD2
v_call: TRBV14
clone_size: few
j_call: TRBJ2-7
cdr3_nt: TGTGCCAGCAGCCGACTAGCAGGCTACGAGCAGTACTTC
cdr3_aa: CASSRLAGYEQYF

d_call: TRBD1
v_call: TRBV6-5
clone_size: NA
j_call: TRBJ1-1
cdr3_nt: TGTGCCAGCAGTCATACAGGGGACACTGAAGCTTTCTTT
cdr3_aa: CASSHTGDTEAFF

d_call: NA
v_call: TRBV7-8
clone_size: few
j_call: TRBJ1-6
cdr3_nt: TGTGCCACCGCACTCGGGGGGTTCTCTAATTCACCCCTCCACTTT
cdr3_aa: CATALGGFSNSPLHF

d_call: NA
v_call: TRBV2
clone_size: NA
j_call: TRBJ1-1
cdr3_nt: TGTGCCAGCAGCGCGCGACAGATGAACACTGAAGCTTTCTTT
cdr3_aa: CASSARQMNTEAFF

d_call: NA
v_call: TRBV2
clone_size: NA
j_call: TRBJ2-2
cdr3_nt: TGTGCCAGCAGTACTCCCCCCACCGGGGAGCTGTTTTTT
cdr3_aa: CASSTPPTGELFF

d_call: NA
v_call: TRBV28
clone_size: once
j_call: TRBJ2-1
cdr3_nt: TGTGCCAGCAGTTTCCCCCACTCCAATGAGCAGTTCTTC
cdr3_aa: CASSFPHSNEQFF

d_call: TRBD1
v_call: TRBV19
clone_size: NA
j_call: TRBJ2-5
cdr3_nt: TGTGCCAGTAGTTATAACTCAGGGGGCGGAGGAGAGACCCAGTACTTC
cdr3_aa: CASSYNSGGGGETQYF

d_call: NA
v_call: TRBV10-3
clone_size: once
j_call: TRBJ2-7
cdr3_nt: TGTGCCATCAGTGGGCAGGGGCTAAGTGGCGAGCAGTACTTC
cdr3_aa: CAISGQGLSGEQYF

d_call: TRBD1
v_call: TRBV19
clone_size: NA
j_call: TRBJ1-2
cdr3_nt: TGTGCCAGTAGTAGATCCTACACAGGGGGCCCGCTCTATGGCTACACCTTC
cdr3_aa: CASSRSYTGGPLYGYTF

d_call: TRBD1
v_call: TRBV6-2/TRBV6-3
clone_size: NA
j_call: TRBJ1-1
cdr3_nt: TGTGCCAGCAGTACCCGGGACAGCCCTAAAGACCCGAACACTGAAGCTTTCTTT
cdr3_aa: CASSTRDSPKDPNTEAFF

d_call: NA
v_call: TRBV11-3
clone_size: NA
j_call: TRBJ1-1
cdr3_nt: TGTGCCAGCAGCTCTTACAGGAACACTGAAGCTTTCTTT
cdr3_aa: CASSSYRNTEAFF

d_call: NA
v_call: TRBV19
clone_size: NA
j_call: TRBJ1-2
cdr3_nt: TGTGCCAGTAGTTTGCGGGATAACTATGGCTACACCTTC
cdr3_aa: CASSLRDNYGYTF

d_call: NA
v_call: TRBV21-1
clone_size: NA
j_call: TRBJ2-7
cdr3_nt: TGTGCCAGCAGCACCCGGGCCGGGAGCTACGAGCAGTACTTC
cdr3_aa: CASSTRAGSYEQYF

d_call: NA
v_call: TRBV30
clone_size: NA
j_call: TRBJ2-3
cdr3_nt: TGTGCCTGGGGGGCTGGGGGGATAAGCGGGCAGGGTACGCAGTATTTT
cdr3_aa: CAWGAGGISGQGTQYF

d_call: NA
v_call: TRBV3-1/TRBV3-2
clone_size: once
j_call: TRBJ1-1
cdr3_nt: TGTGCCAGCAGCCAAGAAATGTGGACCACAGGGAAAACTGAAGCTTTCTTT
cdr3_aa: CASSQEMWTTGKTEAFF

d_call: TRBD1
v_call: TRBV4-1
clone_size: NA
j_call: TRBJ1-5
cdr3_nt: TGCGCCAGCAGCCAAGAGGGACAGGGGGGTGGAAGTAATCAGCCCCAGCATTTT
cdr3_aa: CASSQEGQGGGSNQPQHF

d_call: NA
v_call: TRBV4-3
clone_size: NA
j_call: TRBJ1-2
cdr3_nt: TGCGCCAGCAGCCAAGAAATAGTTAACTATGGCTACACCTTC
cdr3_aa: CASSQEIVNYGYTF

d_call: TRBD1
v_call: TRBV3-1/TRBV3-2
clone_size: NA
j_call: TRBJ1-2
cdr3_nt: TGTGCCAGCAGCCAAGACACAGGGGACTATGGCTACACCTTC
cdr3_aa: CASSQDTGDYGYTF

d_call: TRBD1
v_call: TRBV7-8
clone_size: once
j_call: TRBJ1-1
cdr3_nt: TGTGCCAGCAGCCCCGGGACAGGGGGCATGAACACTGAAGCTTTCTTT
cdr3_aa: CASSPGTGGMNTEAFF

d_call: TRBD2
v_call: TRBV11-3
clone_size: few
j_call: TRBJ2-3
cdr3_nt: TGTGCCAGCAGCTTAGATTTTACTAGCGGGCCACAACCGAATACGCAGTATTTT
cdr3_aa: CASSLDFTSGPQPNTQYF

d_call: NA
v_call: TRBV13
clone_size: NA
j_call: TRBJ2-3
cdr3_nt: TGTGCCAGCAGTTTCGGGAGTTCTTCCAAGGCAGATACGCAGTATTTT
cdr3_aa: CASSFGSSSKADTQYF

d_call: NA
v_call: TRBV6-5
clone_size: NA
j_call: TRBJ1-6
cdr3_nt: TGTGCCAGCAGTTACTCGTGGGAGGTCGGTAATTCACCCCTCCACTTT
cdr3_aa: CASSYSWEVGNSPLHF

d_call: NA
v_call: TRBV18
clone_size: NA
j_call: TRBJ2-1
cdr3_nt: TGTGCCAGCTCTGAAAGCGAATACAATGAGCAGTTCTTC
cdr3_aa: CASSESEYNEQFF

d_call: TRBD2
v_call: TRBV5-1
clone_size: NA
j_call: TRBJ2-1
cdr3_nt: TGCGCCAGCAATCTAGCGGGGGGCCGACCTGACAATGAGCAGTTCTTC
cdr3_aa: CASNLAGGRPDNEQFF

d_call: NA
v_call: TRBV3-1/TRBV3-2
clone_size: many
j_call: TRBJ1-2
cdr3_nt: TGTGCCAGCAGCCATCCATATGGCTACACCTTC
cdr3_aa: CASSHPYGYTF

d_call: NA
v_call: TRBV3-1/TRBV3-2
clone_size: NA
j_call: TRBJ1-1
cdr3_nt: TGTGCCAGCAGCCAGTCATCGAGTACTGAAGCTTTCTTT
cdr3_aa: CASSQSSSTEAFF

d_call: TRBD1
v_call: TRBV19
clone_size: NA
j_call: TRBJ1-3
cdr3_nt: TGTGCCAGCAGCAGGGGGACAGACTCTGGAAACACCATATATTTT
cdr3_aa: CASSRGTDSGNTIYF

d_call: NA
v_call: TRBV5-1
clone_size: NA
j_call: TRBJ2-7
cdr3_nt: TGCGCCAGCAGAATACAGGGTGACTCCTACGAGCAGTACTTC
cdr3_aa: CASRIQGDSYEQYF

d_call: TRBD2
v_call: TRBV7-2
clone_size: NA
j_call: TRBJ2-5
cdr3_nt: TGTGCCAGCAGCTCCCTGGGGGTAGCGGGGGGCCTACAAGAGACCCAGTACTTC
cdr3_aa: CASSSLGVAGGLQETQYF

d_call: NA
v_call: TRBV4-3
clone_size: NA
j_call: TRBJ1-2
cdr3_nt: TGCGCCAGCAGCCAAGACGCGATCCAGGGGTCGGATGGCTACACCTTC
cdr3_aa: CASSQDAIQGSDGYTF

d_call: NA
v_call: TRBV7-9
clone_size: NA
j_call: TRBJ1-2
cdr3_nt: TGTGCCAGCAGCTTAGTGGAGGCCGGGGGCTACACCTTC
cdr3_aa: CASSLVEAGGYTF

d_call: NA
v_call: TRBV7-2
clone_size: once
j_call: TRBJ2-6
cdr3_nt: TGTGCCAGCAGCTCGACAGCCGGGGCCAACGTCCTGACTTTC
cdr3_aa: CASSSTAGANVLTF

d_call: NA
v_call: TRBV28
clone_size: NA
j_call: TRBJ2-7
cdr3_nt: TGTGCCAGCAGCGGACAGATAAGGGTACTTGTGTACGAGCAGTACTTC
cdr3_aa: CASSGQIRVLVYEQYF

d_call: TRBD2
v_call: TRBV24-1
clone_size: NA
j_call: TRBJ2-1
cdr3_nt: TGTGCCACCGGGTCGCGGCCTGGCGGGAGTATTGGTAATGAGCAGTTCTTC
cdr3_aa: CATGSRPGGSIGNEQFF

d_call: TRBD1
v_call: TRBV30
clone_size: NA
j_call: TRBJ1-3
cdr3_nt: TGTGCCTGGAGTACGACAGGGAACTCTGGAAACACCATATATTTT
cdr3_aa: CAWSTTGNSGNTIYF